These T cell receptor beta chains were read from a single sample in a study of T cell repertoires in cytomegalovirus infection. The antigens of these receptors remain unknown. In TCRdb, the reads were re-called with MiXCR into one record per CDR3 protein. The table lists 700,000 to 900,000 distinct CDR3 sequences, approximately 32% of them singletons. The starting material was cultured CD8+ T cells from PBMCs, obtained from culture after CMV antigen stimulation. These receptors were collected from a human donor in good health (CMV status not recorded). Some clones in this sample may be carry-over from other donors' samples. The CDR3 runs from the conserved cysteine through the conserved F or W. D genes are given only for firm matches. Size values are once, few and many counts, or a class for expanded clones, and some rows have none.

abundance | j_gene | v_gene | d_gene | CDR3aa | CDR3nt
NA | TRBJ1-1 | TRBV20-1 | NA | CSARDHVEQTNTEAFF | TGCAGTGCTAGAGATCATGTAGAACAGACGAACACTGAAGCTTTCTTT
NA | TRBJ2-7 | TRBV14 | NA | CASAQGAGAFYEQYF | TGTGCCAGCGCCCAGGGCGCGGGGGCGTTCTACGAGCAGTACTTC
many | TRBJ1-4 | TRBV7-8 | TRBD1 | CASSLGVPGQGDEKLFF | TGTGCCAGCAGCTTAGGCGTACCGGGACAGGGTGATGAAAAACTGTTTTTT
many | TRBJ1-2 | TRBV23-1 | TRBD1 | CASSSRDSRYGYTF | TGCGCCAGCAGCTCGAGGGACAGCCGATATGGCTACACCTTC
NA | TRBJ2-1 | TRBV6-2/TRBV6-3 | NA | CASSYSGPYEQFF | TGTGCCAGCAGTTACTCTGGGCCATATGAGCAGTTCTTC
few | TRBJ2-7 | TRBV27 | TRBD1 | CASSLAAGTGSYEQYF | TGTGCCAGCAGTTTAGCCGCCGGGACAGGGTCTTACGAGCAGTACTTC
NA | TRBJ2-1 | TRBV11-1 | TRBD2 | CASSYSGENNEQFF | TGTGCCAGCAGCTACAGCGGGGAGAACAATGAGCAGTTCTTC
few | TRBJ1-1 | TRBV29-1 | NA | CSALNTEAFF | TGCAGCGCCTTGAACACTGAAGCTTTCTTT
NA | TRBJ1-5 | TRBV7-8 | TRBD1 | CASSFRQGFGNQPQHF | TGTGCCAGCAGCTTTAGACAGGGGTTTGGCAATCAGCCCCAGCATTTT
few | TRBJ2-5 | TRBV12-3/TRBV12-4 | NA | CASSLPYGTQYF | TGTGCCAGCAGTTTACCATATGGTACCCAGTACTTC
NA | TRBJ1-1 | TRBV28 | NA | CASSLFRSHTEAFF | TGTGCCAGCAGTTTGTTTCGGAGCCACACTGAAGCTTTCTTT
NA | TRBJ1-2 | TRBV7-9 | NA | CASSASKGYTF | TGTGCCAGCAGCGCCTCGAAGGGCTACACCTTC
few | TRBJ2-3 | TRBV7-2 | TRBD2 | CASTPLAGAILSTDTQYF | TGTGCCAGCACCCCCCTAGCGGGGGCCATACTTAGCACAGATACGCAGTATTTT
NA | TRBJ1-1 | TRBV12-3/TRBV12-4 | TRBD1 | CASSLTGGPLYTEAFF | TGTGCCAGCAGTCTGACAGGGGGCCCGCTGTATACTGAAGCTTTCTTT
NA | TRBJ2-3 | TRBV5-6 | NA | CASSSQGSTQYF | TGTGCCAGCAGCTCCCAAGGGAGTACGCAGTATTTT
NA | TRBJ2-7 | TRBV28 | NA | CASSLSRKGEQYF | TGTGCCAGCAGTTTAAGTAGGAAGGGCGAGCAGTACTTC
many | TRBJ1-5 | TRBV11-2 | NA | CASSTGPNQPQHF | TGTGCCAGCAGCACCGGACCGAATCAGCCCCAGCATTTT
NA | TRBJ1-2 | TRBV10-2 | TRBD1 | CASSDGTATVGDGYTF | TGCGCCAGCAGTGACGGGACAGCGACCGTGGGGGATGGCTACACCTTC
many | TRBJ2-1 | TRBV7-8 | NA | CASSYLDFPSSYNEQFF | TGTGCCAGCAGCTACCTTGACTTCCCGTCCTCCTACAATGAGCAGTTCTTC